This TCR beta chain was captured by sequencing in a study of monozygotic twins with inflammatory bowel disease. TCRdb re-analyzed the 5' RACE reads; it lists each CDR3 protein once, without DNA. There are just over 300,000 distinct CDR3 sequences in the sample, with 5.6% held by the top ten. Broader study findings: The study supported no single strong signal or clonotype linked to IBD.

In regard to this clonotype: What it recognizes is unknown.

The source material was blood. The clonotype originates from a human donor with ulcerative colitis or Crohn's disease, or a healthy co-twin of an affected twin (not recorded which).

CDR3 amino acids: CASSSVTSGRSDTQYF. This sequence joins TRBV6-5 and TRBJ2-3; TCRdb indicates TRBD2, and absent DNA this call remains unverified. Germline CDR1 and CDR2: MNHEY and SVGAGI. CDR3 length: 16 residues.